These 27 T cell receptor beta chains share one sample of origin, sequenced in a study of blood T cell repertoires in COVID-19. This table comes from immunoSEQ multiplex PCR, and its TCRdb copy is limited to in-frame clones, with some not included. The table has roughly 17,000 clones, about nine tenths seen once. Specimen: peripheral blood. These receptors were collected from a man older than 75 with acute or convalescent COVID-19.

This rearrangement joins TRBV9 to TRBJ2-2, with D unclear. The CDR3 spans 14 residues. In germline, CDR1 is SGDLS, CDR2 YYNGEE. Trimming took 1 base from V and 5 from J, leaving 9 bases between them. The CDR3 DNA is TGTGCCAGCAGCGTAAAACTGACTACCGGGGAGCTGTTTTTT. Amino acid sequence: CASSVKLTTGELFF.

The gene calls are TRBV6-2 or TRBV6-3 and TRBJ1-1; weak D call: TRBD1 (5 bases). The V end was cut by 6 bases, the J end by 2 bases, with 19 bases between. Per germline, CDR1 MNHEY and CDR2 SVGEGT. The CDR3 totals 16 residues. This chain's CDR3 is CASSLGHLTFNTEAFF. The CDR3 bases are TGTGCCAGCAGCCTTGGACACCTAACATTTAACACTGAAGCTTTCTTT.

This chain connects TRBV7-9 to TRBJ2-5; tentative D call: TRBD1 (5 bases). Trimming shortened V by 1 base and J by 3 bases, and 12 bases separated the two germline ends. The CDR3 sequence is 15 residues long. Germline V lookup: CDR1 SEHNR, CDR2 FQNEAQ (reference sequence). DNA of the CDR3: TGTGCCAGCAGCTTAGGGTCCTCAGGGAAAGAGACCCAGTACTTC. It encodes CASSLGSSGKETQYF.

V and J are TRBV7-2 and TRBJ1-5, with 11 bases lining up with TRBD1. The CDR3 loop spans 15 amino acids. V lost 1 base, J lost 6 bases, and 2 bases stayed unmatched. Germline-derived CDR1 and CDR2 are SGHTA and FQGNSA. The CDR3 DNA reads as TGTGCCAGCAGCTTAGTTGGACAGGGGGCTCAGCCCCAGCATTTT. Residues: CASSLVGQGAQPQHF.

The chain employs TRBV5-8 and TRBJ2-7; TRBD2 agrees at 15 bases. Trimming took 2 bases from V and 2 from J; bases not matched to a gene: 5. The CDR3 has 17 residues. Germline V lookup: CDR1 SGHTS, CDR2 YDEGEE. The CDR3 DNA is TGTGCCAGCAGCTTCGGGACTAGCGGGAGGCGTCCCTACGAGCAGTACTTC. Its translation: CASSFGTSGRRPYEQYF.

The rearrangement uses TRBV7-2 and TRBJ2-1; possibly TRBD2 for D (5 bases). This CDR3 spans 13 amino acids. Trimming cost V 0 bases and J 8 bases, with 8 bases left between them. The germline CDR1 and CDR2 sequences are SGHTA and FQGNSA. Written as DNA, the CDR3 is TGTGCCAGCAGCTTAGCTATCGGGGATGAGCAGTTCTTC. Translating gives CASSLAIGDEQFF. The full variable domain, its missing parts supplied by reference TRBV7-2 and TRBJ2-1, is GAGVSQSPSNKVTEKGKDVELRCDPISGHTALYWYRQSLGQGLEFLIYFQGNSAPDKSGLPSDRFSAERTGGSVSTLTIQRTQQEDSAVYLCASSLAIGDEQFFGPGTRLTVL.

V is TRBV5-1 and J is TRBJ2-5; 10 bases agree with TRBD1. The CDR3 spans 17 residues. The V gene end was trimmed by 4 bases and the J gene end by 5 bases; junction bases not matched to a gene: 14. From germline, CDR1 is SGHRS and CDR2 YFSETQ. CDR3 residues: CASSINSGTGAGETQYF. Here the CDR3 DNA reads TGCGCCAGCAGCATCAATTCCGGGACAGGGGCGGGGGAGACCCAGTACTTC.

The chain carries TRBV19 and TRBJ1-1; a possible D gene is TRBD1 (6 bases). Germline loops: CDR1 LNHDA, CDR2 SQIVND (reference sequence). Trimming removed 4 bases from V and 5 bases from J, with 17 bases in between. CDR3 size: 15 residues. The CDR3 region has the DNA TGTGCCAGTAGTAACCAGCAGGGGATCGGGACTGAAGCTTTCTTT. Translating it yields CASSNQQGIGTEAFF.

In DNA form, the CDR3 reads TGTGCCTGGAGTGTAGCGGGGGCCTCCTACAATGAGCAGTTCTTC. This translates into CAWSVAGASYNEQFF. This chain connects TRBV30 to TRBJ2-1, with 8 bases lining up with TRBD2. This CDR3 is built from 15 residues. V shed 0 bases and J 0 bases; nucleotides not matched to a gene: 1. CDR1 is GTSNPN, CDR2 SVGIG, per germline (reference sequence).

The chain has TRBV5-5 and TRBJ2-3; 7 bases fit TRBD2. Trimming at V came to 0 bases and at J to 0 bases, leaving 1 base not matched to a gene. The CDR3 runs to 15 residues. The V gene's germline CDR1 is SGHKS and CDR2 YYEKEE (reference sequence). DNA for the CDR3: TGTGCCAGCAGCTTGGTTAGCGGGAGCACAGATACGCAGTATTTT. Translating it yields CASSLVSGSTDTQYF.

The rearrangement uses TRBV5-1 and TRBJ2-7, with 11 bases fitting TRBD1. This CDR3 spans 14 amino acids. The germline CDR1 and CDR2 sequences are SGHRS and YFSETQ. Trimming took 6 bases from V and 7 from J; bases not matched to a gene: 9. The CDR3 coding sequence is TGCGCCAGCAAACCCGGGACAGGGGGTGTGGAGCAGTACTTC. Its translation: CASKPGTGGVEQYF.

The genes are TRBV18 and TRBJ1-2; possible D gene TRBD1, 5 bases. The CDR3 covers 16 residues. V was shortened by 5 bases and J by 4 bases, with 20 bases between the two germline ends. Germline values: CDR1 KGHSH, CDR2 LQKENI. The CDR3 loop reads CASSSYPLTDGYGYTF. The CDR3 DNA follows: TGTGCCAGCTCATCTTACCCTTTGACAGACGGCTATGGCTACACCTTC.

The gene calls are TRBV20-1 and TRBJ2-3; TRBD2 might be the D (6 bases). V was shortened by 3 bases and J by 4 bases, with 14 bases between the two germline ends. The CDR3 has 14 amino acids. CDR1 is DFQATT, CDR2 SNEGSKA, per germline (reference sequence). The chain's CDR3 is CSASDPGGSDTQYF. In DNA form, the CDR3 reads TGCAGTGCTAGTGACCCTGGAGGGTCAGATACGCAGTATTTT.

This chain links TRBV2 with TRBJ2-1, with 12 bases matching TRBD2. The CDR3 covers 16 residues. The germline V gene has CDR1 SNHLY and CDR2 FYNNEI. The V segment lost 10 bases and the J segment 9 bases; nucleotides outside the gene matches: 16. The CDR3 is CATGLAGPAVTSEQFF. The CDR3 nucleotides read TGTGCCACGGGACTAGCGGGCCCGGCCGTAACAAGTGAGCAGTTCTTC.

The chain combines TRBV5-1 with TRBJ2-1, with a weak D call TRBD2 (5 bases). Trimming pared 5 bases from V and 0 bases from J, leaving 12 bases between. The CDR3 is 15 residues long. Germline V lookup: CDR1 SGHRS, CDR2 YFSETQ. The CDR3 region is CASRNGLVSYNEQFF. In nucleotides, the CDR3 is TGCGCCAGCAGAAACGGACTGGTCTCCTACAATGAGCAGTTCTTC.

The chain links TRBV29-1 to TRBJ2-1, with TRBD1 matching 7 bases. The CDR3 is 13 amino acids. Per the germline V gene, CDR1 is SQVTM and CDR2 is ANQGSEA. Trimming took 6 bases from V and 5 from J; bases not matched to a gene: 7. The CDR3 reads CSVGTARNNEQFF. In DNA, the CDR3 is TGCAGCGTCGGGACAGCCAGAAACAATGAGCAGTTCTTC.

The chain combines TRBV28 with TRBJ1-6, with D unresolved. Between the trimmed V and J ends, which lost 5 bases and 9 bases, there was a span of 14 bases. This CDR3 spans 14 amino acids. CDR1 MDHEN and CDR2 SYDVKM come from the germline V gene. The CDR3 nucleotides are TGTGCCAGCAGTCCCCCAGTAAGAGGTTCACCCCTCCACTTT. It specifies CASSPPVRGSPLHF. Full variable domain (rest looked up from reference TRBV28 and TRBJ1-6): DVKVTQSSRYLVKRTGEKVFLECVQDMDHENMFWYRQDPGLGLRLIYFSYDVKMKEKGDIPEGYSVSREKKERFSLILESASTNQTSMYLCASSPPVRGSPLHFGNGTRLTVT.

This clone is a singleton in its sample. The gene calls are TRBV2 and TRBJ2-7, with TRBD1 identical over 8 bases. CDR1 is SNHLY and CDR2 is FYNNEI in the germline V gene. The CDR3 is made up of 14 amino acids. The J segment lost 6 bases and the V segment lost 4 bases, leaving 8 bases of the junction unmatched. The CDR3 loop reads CASSVFGDRIEQYF. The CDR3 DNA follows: TGTGCCAGCAGTGTTTTCGGGGACAGGATCGAGCAGTACTTC.

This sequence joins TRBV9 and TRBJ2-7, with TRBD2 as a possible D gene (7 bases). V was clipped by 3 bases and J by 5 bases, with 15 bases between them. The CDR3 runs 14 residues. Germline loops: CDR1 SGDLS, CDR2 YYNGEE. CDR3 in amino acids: CASSGGGGSNEQYF. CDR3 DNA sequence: TGTGCCAGCAGCGGGGGAGGGGGAAGCAACGAGCAGTACTTC.

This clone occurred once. The CDR3 DNA follows: TGTGCCAGTACCCCTAGGGGAACTGCCAACTATGGCTACACCTTC. Its translation: CASTPRGTANYGYTF. The chain carries TRBV6-5 and TRBJ1-2; TRBD1 is a possible D gene (5 bases). Germline V gives CDR1 MNHEY, CDR2 SVGAGI. The CDR3 totals 15 residues. Trimming stripped 9 bases from V and 2 bases from J, with 19 bases between.

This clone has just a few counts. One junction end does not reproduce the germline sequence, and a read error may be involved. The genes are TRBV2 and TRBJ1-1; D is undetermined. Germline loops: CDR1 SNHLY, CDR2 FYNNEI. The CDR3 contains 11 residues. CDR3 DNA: TGTGCCAGCAGGTCAAACATTGAAGCTTTCTTT. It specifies CASRSNIEAFF.

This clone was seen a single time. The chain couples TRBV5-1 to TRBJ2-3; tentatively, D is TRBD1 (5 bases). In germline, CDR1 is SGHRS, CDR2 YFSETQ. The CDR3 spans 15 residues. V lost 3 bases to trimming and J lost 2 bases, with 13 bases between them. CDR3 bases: TGCGCCAGCAGCTCCGTAGGGGTATCCACAGATACGCAGTATTTT. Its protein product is CASSSVGVSTDTQYF. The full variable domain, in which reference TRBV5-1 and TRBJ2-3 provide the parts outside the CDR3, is KAGVTQTPRYLIKTRGQQVTLSCSPISGHRSVSWYQQTPGQGLQFLFEYFSETQRNKGNFPGRFSGRQFSNSRSEMNVSTLELGDSALYLCASSSVGVSTDTQYFGPGTRLTVL.

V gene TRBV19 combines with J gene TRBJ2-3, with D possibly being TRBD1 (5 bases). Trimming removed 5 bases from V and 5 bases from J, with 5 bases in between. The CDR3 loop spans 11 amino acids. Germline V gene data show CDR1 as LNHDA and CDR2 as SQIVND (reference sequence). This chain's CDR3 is CASSDRDTQYF. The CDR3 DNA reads TGTGCCAGTAGTGACAGAGATACGCAGTATTTT.

The CDR3 here is CASSKRTGVYTGELFF. The CDR3 bases are TGTGCCAGCAGCAAAAGGACAGGGGTATACACCGGGGAGCTGTTTTTT. The chain employs TRBV21-1 and TRBJ2-2; the table's D call of TRBD1 was not tested on the DNA. TRBV21-1 is annotated as a pseudogene. This CDR3 comprises 16 residues.

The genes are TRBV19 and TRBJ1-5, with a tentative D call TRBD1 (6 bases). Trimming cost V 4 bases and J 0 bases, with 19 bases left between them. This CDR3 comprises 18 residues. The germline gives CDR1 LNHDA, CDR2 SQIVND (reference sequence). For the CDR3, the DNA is TGTGCCAGTAGTAAAGGGCATCCAGGGGTGGGTAGCAATCAGCCCCAGCATTTT. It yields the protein CASSKGHPGVGSNQPQHF.

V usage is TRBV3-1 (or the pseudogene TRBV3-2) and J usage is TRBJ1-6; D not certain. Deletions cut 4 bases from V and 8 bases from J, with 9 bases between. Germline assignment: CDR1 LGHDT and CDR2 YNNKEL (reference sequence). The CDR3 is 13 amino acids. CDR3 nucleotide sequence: TGTGCCAGCAGCCCAGACGGTCATTCACCCCTCCACTTT. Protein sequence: CASSPDGHSPLHF.

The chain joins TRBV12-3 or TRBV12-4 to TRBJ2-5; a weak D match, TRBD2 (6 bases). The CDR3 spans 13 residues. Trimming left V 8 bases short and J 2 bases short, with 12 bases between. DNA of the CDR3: TGTGCCAGCGGCGGGACTCCACAAGAGACCCAGTACTTC. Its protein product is CASGGTPQETQYF.